These 21 T cell receptor beta chains were sequenced from one sample in a study of long-term antiretroviral therapy in people with HIV. A v3.0 immunoSEQ assay was performed at survey level. This table comes from immunoSEQ multiplex PCR, and its TCRdb copy is limited to in-frame clones, with some not included. The table lists about 20,000 clones, roughly 84% of them singletons. Sequences were derived from unsorted PBMCs, sampled 1.2 years after starting antiretroviral therapy. The receptors here all came from a woman in her thirties or forties with HIV.

This rearrangement joins TRBV7-9 to TRBJ2-1; 11 bases match TRBD2. V gave up 3 bases and J gave up 6 bases; unmatched junction bases: 10. Germline V lookup: CDR1 SEHNR, CDR2 FQNEAQ (reference sequence). The CDR3 extends over 17 amino acids. Here the CDR3 reads CASSFRPGTSGLNEQFF. CDR3 DNA: TGTGCCAGCAGCTTCCGACCCGGGACTAGCGGACTCAATGAGCAGTTCTTC.

The chain employs TRBV29-1 and TRBJ1-4; no reliable D call. The length of the CDR3 is 13 residues. Germline V gene sequence: CDR1 SQVTM, CDR2 ANQGSEA. The germline V and J ends were trimmed by 7 bases and 2 bases, with 11 bases remaining between them. The CDR3 reads CSDSPRTNEKLFF. CDR3 DNA sequence: TGCAGCGACAGCCCCAGGACTAATGAAAAACTGTTTTTT.

The chain couples TRBV7-2 to TRBJ2-5, with D unresolved. Germline V lookup: CDR1 SGHTA, CDR2 FQGNSA. This CDR3 has 13 residues. V shed 4 bases and J shed 5 bases, with 11 bases lying between them. CDR3 protein: CASSWVKSETQYF. CDR3 sequence (DNA): TGTGCCAGCAGCTGGGTGAAGAGCGAGACCCAGTACTTC.

This clone was seen more than once but under ten times. The chain links TRBV7-9 to TRBJ2-7; the D is unclear. Trimming stripped 5 bases from V and 2 bases from J, with 10 bases between. Germline assignment: CDR1 SEHNR and CDR2 FQNEAQ (reference sequence). The length of the CDR3 is 13 residues. The CDR3, as DNA: TGTGCCAGCAGCCTTATGAGTACCTACGAGCAGTACTTC. Residues: CASSLMSTYEQYF.

This sequence joins TRBV7-8 and TRBJ1-1; TRBD1 matches 9 bases. CDR1 is SGHVS, CDR2 FQNEAQ, per germline. The V and J ends lost 5 bases and 14 bases, in that order; junction bases with no gene match: 9. This CDR3 region has 12 residues. The CDR3 loop is CASSPGGQGLFF. The CDR3 nucleotides read TGTGCCAGCAGCCCCGGGGGACAGGGTTTATTCTTT.

The V call is TRBV2, the J call TRBJ1-5, with D perhaps matching TRBD1 (5 bases). This CDR3 region has 15 residues. The V gene lost 1 base and the J gene lost 0 bases, with 7 bases spanning the gap. CDR1 is SNHLY, CDR2 FYNNEI, per germline. CDR3 coding DNA: TGTGCCAGCAGTGAAGACAGGAGTAGCAATCAGCCCCAGCATTTT. It is translated as CASSEDRSSNQPQHF.

The V call is TRBV20-1, the J call TRBJ2-7; 7 nucleotides agree with TRBD2. Germline V gene data show CDR1 as DFQATT and CDR2 as SNEGSKA (reference sequence). The CDR3 covers 11 residues. V was clipped by 5 bases and J by 7 bases; unmatched bases: 5. For the CDR3, the DNA is TGCAGTGCTCTCCCCGGGGGGGAGCAGTACTTC. As protein: CSALPGGEQYF.

The chain combines TRBV27 with TRBJ2-3; no clear D. The CDR3 is 19 residues long. CDR1 is MNHEY and CDR2 is SMNVEV in the germline V gene (reference sequence). V was pared by 3 bases and J by 1 base, with 23 bases between. This CDR3 reads CASSFKVVFNRLGTDTQYF. Written as DNA, the CDR3 is TGTGCCAGCAGTTTTAAAGTGGTGTTTAATAGGCTCGGCACAGATACGCAGTATTTT.

This clone was recorded once. V gene TRBV6-5 combines with J gene TRBJ2-7; a weak D match, TRBD2 (6 bases). V was cut by 2 bases and J by 4 bases, with 18 bases left in between. The length of the CDR3 is 16 residues. Per germline, CDR1 MNHEY and CDR2 SVGAGI. The CDR3 DNA sequence: TGTGCCAGCAGTTACCAAGGGGACTCTCCATTATACGAGCAGTACTTC. This gives the protein CASSYQGDSPLYEQYF.

The chain joins TRBV28 to TRBJ2-6, with D hard to call. V lost 4 bases, J lost 0 bases, and 13 bases lay in between. The CDR3 is 17 amino acids. The V gene's germline CDR1 is MDHEN and CDR2 SYDVKM. The chain's CDR3 is CASSSPHRLSGANVLTF. The CDR3 bases are TGTGCCAGCAGTTCGCCCCACCGACTCTCTGGGGCCAACGTCCTGACTTTC.

V usage is TRBV6-4 and J usage is TRBJ2-7, with TRBD1 matching over 11 bases. The V gene end was trimmed by 5 bases and the J gene end by 7 bases; junction bases not matched to a gene: 4. CDR1 and CDR2 from the germline V gene are MRHNA and SNTAGT. The length of the CDR3 is 13 residues. The CDR3 DNA reads TGTGCCAGCAGTCCGGGACAGGGGGGGGAGCAGTACTTC. Translated: CASSPGQGGEQYF.

The chain links TRBV6-1 to TRBJ1-5; 7 bases are shared with TRBD1. CDR3 length: 15 amino acids. Germline lookup yields CDR1 MNHNS and CDR2 SASEGT. V shed 8 bases, J shed 3 bases, and the junction held 10 bases outside the gene matches. CDR3 amino acids: CASGRDRSYNQPQHF. The CDR3 nucleotides are TGTGCCAGCGGCAGGGACAGAAGCTACAATCAGCCCCAGCATTTT.

The chain employs TRBV7-2 and TRBJ2-5, with TRBD2 matching 11 bases. The V gene's germline CDR1 is SGHTA and CDR2 FQGNSA. The V segment lost 5 bases and the J segment 0 bases; nucleotides outside the gene matches: 5. CDR3 length: 16 amino acids. The CDR3 loop is CASSQGLAAYQETQYF. The CDR3 DNA reads TGTGCCAGCAGCCAGGGACTAGCGGCGTACCAAGAGACCCAGTACTTC. The full variable domain, rest sourced from reference TRBV7-2 and TRBJ2-5, is GAGVSQSPSNKVTEKGKDVELRCDPISGHTALYWYRQSLGQGLEFLIYFQGNSAPDKSGLPSDRFSAERTGGSVSTLTIQRTQQEDSAVYLCASSQGLAAYQETQYFGPGTRLLVL.

This chain joins TRBV6-1 and TRBJ1-1; perhaps TRBD1 as D (5 bases). From germline, CDR1 is MNHNS and CDR2 SASEGT. Trimming removed 6 bases at V and 3 bases at J, with 11 bases between. This CDR3 spans 13 amino acids. The CDR3 DNA reads TGTGCCAGCAGCGGGGGGGTCTACACTGAAGCTTTCTTT. Translating it yields CASSGGVYTEAFF.

The chain employs TRBV27 and TRBJ2-2; 8 bases line up with TRBD2. This CDR3 is 14 amino acids long. After removal of 3 bases from V and 4 bases from J, the junction contained 1 base not matched to a gene. Germline assignment: CDR1 MNHEY and CDR2 SMNVEV (reference sequence). The CDR3 protein is CASSLGTSTGELFF. The CDR3, as DNA: TGTGCCAGCAGTTTGGGGACTAGCACCGGGGAGCTGTTTTTT.

This chain uses TRBV12-5 with TRBJ2-1; 9 bases agree with TRBD2. CDR1 is LGHNT, CDR2 FRNRAP, per germline. Trimming took 2 bases from V and 5 from J; bases not matched to a gene: 4. This CDR3 is 15 amino acids long. CDR3 residues: CASGLRLAVDNEQFF. CDR3 nucleotide sequence: TGTGCTAGTGGTTTGCGACTAGCGGTGGACAATGAGCAGTTCTTC.

The chain is built from TRBV7-9 and TRBJ2-3; 8 bases agree with TRBD1. CDR1 is SEHNR, CDR2 FQNEAQ, per germline (reference sequence). There are 15 residues in the CDR3. V was pared by 7 bases and J by 4 bases, with 10 bases of the junction left unmatched. CDR3 in DNA: TGTGCCAGCAACCTCCCCAGGGGGCCCTCAGATACGCAGTATTTT. This translates into CASNLPRGPSDTQYF.

This clone was seen just once. The chain joins TRBV7-8 to TRBJ1-5; possibly TRBD1 for D (6 bases). Germline CDR1 and CDR2: SGHVS and FQNEAQ. This CDR3 spans 15 amino acids. V was cut by 4 bases and J by 9 bases, with 19 bases left in between. The CDR3 region has the DNA TGTGCCAGCAGCTCAGACCGGACAGCCCGGTGGCCCCAGCATTTT. Translation: CASSSDRTARWPQHF.

The V gene is TRBV4-3, the J gene TRBJ2-3; 10 bases agree with TRBD2. Germline CDR1 reads LGHNA; CDR2 reads YSLEER. CDR3 length equals 15 residues. Unmatched junction bases numbered 1, after V lost 0 bases and J lost 4 bases. The CDR3 region has the DNA TGCGCCAGCAGCCAAGATCTAGCGGGGGCAGATACGCAGTATTTT. Protein product: CASSQDLAGADTQYF.

This chain links TRBV6-5 with TRBJ2-7, with 10 bases matching TRBD2. CDR1 is MNHEY and CDR2 is SVGAGI in the germline V gene. V dropped 6 bases and J dropped 1; count of bases not matched to a gene: 3. The CDR3 spans 14 residues. The DNA of the CDR3 is TGTGCCAGCAGCCTTAGCGGGAGGTCCTACGAGCAGTACTTC. Translated: CASSLSGRSYEQYF.

The chain couples TRBV4-2 to TRBJ2-4; D may be TRBD1 or TRBD2 (5 bases each). The CDR3 is made up of 15 amino acids. Deletions cut 0 bases from V and 9 bases from J, with 15 bases between. The germline V gene has CDR1 LGHNA and CDR2 YNFKEQ. The CDR3 DNA is TGTGCCAGCAGCCAAGATCAAGGGGCAGGGACCATTCAGTACTTC. It encodes CASSQDQGAGTIQYF.